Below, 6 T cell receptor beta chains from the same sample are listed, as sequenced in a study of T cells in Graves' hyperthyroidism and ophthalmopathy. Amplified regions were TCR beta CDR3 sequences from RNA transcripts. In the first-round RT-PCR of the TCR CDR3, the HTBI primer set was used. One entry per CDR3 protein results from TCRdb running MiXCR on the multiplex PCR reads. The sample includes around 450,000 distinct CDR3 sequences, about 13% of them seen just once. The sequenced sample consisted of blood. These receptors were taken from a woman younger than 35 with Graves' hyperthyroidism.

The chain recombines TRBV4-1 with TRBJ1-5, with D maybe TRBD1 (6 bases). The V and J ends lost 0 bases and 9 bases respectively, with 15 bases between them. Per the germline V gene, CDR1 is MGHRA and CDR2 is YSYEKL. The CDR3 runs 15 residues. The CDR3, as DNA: TGCGCCAGCAGCCAAGATCCGACAGGTCCTTGGCCCCAGCATTTT. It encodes CASSQDPTGPWPQHF.

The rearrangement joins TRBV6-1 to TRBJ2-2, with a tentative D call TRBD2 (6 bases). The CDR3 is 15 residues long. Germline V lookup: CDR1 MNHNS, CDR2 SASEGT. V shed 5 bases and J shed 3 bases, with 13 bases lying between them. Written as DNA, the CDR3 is TGTGCCAGCAGTCGGAGGGTGGCGGACACCGGGGAGCTGTTTTTT. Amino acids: CASSRRVADTGELFF.

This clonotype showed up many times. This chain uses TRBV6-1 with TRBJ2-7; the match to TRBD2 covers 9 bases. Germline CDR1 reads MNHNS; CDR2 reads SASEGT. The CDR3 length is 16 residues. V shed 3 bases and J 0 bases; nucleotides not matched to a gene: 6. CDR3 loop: CASSDYTTSGSYEQYF. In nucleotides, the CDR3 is TGTGCCAGCAGTGACTATACGACTAGCGGCTCCTACGAGCAGTACTTC.

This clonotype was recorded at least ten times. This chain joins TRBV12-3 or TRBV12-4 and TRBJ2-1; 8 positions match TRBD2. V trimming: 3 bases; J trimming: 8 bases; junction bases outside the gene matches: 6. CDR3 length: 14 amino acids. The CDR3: CASSLRREEDEQFF. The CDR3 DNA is TGTGCCAGCAGTTTGAGGCGGGAGGAGGATGAGCAGTTCTTC.

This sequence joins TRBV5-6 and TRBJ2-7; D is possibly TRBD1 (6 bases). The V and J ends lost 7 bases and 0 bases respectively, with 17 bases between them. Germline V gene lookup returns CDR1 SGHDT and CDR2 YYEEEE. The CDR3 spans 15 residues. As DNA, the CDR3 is TGTGCCAGCTTAGCGACAGGTGGGGGCTCCTACGAGCAGTACTTC. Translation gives CASLATGGGSYEQYF.

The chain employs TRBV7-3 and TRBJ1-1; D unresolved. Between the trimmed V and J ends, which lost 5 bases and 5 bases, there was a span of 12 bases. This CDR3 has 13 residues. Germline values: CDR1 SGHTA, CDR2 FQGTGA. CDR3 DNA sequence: TGTGCCAGCAGCCTCTACATGGGGACTGAAGCTTTCTTT. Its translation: CASSLYMGTEAFF.